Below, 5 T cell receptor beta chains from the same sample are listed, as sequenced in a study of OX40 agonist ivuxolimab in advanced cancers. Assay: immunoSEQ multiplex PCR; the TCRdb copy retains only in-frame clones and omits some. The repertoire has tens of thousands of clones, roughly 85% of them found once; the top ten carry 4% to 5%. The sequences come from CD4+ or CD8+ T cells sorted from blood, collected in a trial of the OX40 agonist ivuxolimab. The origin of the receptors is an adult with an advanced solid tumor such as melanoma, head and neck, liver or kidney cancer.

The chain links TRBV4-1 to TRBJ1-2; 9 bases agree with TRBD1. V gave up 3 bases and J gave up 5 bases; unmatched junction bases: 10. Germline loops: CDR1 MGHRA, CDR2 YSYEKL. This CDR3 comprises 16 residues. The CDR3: CASSHLRGQGEYGYTF. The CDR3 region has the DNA TGCGCCAGCAGCCACCTCCGGGGACAGGGAGAGTATGGCTACACCTTC.

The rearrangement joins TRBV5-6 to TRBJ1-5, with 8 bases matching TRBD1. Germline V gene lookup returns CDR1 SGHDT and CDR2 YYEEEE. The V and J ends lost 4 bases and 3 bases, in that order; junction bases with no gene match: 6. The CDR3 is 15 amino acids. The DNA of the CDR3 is TGTGCCAGCAGCCTGGGACAGGTGCCCAATCAGCCCCAGCATTTT. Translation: CASSLGQVPNQPQHF.

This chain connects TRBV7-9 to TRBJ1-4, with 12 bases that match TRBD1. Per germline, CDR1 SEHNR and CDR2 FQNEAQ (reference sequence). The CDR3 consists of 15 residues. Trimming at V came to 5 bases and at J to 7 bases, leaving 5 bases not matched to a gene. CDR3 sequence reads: CASSGTGGRSEKLFF. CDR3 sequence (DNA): TGTGCCAGCAGCGGGACAGGGGGCCGCAGTGAAAAACTGTTTTTT.

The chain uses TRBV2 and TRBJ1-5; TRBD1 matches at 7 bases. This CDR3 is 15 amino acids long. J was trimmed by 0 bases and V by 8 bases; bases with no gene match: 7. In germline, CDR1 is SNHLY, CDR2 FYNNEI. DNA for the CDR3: TGTGCCAGCGGGGTTACAGGGGTTAGCAATCAGCCCCAGCATTTT. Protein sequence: CASGVTGVSNQPQHF.

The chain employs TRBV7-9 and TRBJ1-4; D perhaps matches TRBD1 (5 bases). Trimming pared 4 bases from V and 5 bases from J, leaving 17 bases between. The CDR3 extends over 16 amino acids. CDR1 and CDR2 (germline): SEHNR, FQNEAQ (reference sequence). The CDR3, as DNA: TGTGCCAGCAGCTCGATTATCGGGGGGTGGAATGAAAAACTGTTTTTT. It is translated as CASSSIIGGWNEKLFF.